The 2 T cell receptor beta chains below were found in one sample sequenced in a study of blood T cell repertoires in COVID-19. Produced via immunoSEQ multiplex PCR; TCRdb's table is partial and in-frame only. The sample records more than 85,000 clones, approximately 84% being singletons. Sequencing input: peripheral blood. All receptors come from a man aged 80 or over with active or convalescent COVID-19.

This chain joins TRBV24-1 and TRBJ1-2; perhaps TRBD1 as D (6 bases). CDR1 is KGHDR, CDR2 SFDVKD, per germline. The CDR3 is 14 amino acids. V lost 4 bases and J lost 7, with 15 bases in between. CDR3 loop: CATSDSDRIGGYTF. The CDR3 DNA is TGTGCCACCAGTGACAGTGACAGGATCGGTGGCTACACCTTC.

The chain carries TRBV6-1 and TRBJ2-3; 10 nucleotides agree with TRBD2. Trimming at V came to 2 bases and at J to 10 bases, leaving 12 bases not matched to a gene. Germline V gives CDR1 MNHNS, CDR2 SASEGT. The CDR3 runs 16 residues. CDR3 nucleotides: TGTGCCAGCAGTGAAAACCCTAGCGGGGGCTGGCTCGCGCAGTATTTT. This sequence encodes CASSENPSGGWLAQYF.